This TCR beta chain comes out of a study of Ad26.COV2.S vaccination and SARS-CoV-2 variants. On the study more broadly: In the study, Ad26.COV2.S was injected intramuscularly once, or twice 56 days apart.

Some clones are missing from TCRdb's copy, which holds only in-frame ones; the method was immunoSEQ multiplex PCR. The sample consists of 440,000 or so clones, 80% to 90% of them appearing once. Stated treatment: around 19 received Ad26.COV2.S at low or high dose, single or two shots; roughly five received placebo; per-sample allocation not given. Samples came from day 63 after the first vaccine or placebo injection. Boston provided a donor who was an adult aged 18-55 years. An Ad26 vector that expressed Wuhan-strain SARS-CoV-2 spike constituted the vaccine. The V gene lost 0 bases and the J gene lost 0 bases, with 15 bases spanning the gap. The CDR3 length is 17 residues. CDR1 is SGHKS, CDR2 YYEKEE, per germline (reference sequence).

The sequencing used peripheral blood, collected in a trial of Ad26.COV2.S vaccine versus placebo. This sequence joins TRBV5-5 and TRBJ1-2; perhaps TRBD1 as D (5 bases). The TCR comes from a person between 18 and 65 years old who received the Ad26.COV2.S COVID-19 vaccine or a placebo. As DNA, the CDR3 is TGTGCCAGCAGCTTGGGTACAGGAACCTGGACTAACTATGGCTACACCTTC. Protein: CASSLGTGTWTNYGYTF.